This TCR beta chain was captured by sequencing in a study of cytomegalovirus exposure and HLA in healthy donors. The study, taken as a whole, reports: In a later analysis, common viral pathogens appeared linked to several of the most significant clusters. Analysis was performed later, and it showed HLA-associated TCR beta chains to be more clonally expanded than equally common others. Another analysis was done later, and it associated around 17,000 TCR beta sequences with HLA alleles at 0.05 false discovery rate. The authors assumed roughly uniform sequencing depth across donors for presence/absence analyses.

The CDR3 length is 13 residues. CDR1 is LNHDA, CDR2 SQIVND, per germline (reference sequence). Trimming removed 5 bases at V and 3 bases at J, with 10 bases between. In this sample, this clone turned up once. The antigen is not known. Primers included in the PCR were 60 Vbeta and 13 Jbeta primers. Repertoires were generated with immunoSEQ multiplex PCR, while TCRdb's copy carries only in-frame clones and drops some. This repertoire shows roughly 130,000 clones, 75% to 85% found once; its top ten account for 1%. V is TRBV19 and J is TRBJ1-1; D might be TRBD1 (5 bases). Specimen: PBMCs. The sequence was obtained from a man in his forties or fifties in good health and CMV-seronegative. CDR3 region: CASSVGADTEAFF. The CDR3 DNA is TGTGCCAGTAGTGTAGGGGCTGACACTGAAGCTTTCTTT.